The 19 T cell receptor beta chains given below trace back to one sample, sequenced in a study of response to subunit inactivated influenza vaccine listed by TCRdb under 2018. The library was prepared using RT-PCR. The reads were generated on an Illumina HiSeq 2500. TCRdb handled the public reads itself, with Q25 trimming in fastp and clone calling in MiXCR, and kept productive beta chains. Rows are unified per CDR3 protein, each entry keeping the most common DNA and genes. This sample has about 180,000 distinct CDR3 sequences in its table, and around 9% of those were observed once. The ten most abundant clones make up about a tenth of the sample. The sample was non-naive T cells sorted from PBMCs, taken on the day of vaccination. The cell subset or site tag for this specimen amounts to: memory T cell fraction. All receptors come from a man aged 45-60 years who received an inactivated influenza vaccine. Donor details come from another sample of the same person, matched by shared clones.

In its sample, this clonotype was seen a few times. The J gene is TRBJ2-5, the V gene TRBV14; D uncertain. This CDR3 is 13 amino acids long. Trimming removed 7 bases from V and 0 bases from J, with 9 bases in between. Germline loops: CDR1 SGHDN, CDR2 FVKESK. The DNA of the CDR3 is TGTGCCAGCAAGGTCACCAACCAAGAGACCCAGTACTTC. Translated, it gives CASKVTNQETQYF.

This clonotype was counted many times. The J gene is TRBJ2-2, the V gene TRBV6-1; weak D call: TRBD1 (5 bases). Germline CDR1 reads MNHNS; CDR2 reads SASEGT. Between the trimmed V and J ends, which lost 6 bases and 2 bases, there was a span of 7 bases. The CDR3 covers 13 residues. Written as DNA, the CDR3 is TGTGCCAGCAGGGACACAAACACCGGGGAGCTGTTTTTT. Its protein is CASRDTNTGELFF.

At least ten counts were recorded for this clonotype. The V and J genes are TRBV12-3 or TRBV12-4 and TRBJ2-1; 7 nucleotides align to TRBD1. This CDR3 spans 15 amino acids. The V and J ends lost 6 bases and 5 bases, in that order; junction bases with no gene match: 10. CDR3 loop: CASSRDSLSNNEQFF. The CDR3 DNA follows: TGTGCCAGCAGCCGGGACAGCCTATCGAACAATGAGCAGTTCTTC.

The chain joins TRBV7-6 to TRBJ1-4; 10 bases are shared with TRBD1. There are 15 residues in the CDR3. CDR1 and CDR2 (germline): SGHVS, FNYEAQ. V lost 4 bases and J lost 5; bases outside the gene matches: 4. Here the CDR3 reads CASSSGTGENEKLFF. The CDR3, as DNA: TGTGCCAGCAGCTCCGGGACAGGGGAAAATGAAAAACTGTTTTTT.

The chain recombines TRBV11-3 with TRBJ1-1; D is undetermined. The CDR3 sequence is 13 residues long. The germline V gene encodes CDR1 SGHNT and CDR2 YENEEA. V was shortened by 5 bases and J by 3 bases, with 10 bases between the two germline ends. DNA of the CDR3: TGTGCCAGCAGCCCAAGTGGGGACACTGAAGCTTTCTTT. Residues: CASSPSGDTEAFF.

This chain links TRBV11-2 with TRBJ2-1, with D unclear. The CDR3 is 15 residues long. Germline CDR1 SGHAT, CDR2 FQNNGV. V shed 4 bases and J shed 0 bases, with 10 bases lying between them. The CDR3: CASSSNKGSYNEQFF. Here the CDR3 DNA reads TGTGCCAGCAGCTCAAACAAGGGCTCCTACAATGAGCAGTTCTTC.

This clonotype was picked up a small number of times. This chain links TRBV15 with TRBJ2-3; D is unresolved. The CDR3 totals 13 residues. Deletions cut 7 bases from V and 1 base from J, with 9 bases between. Germline values: CDR1 LNHNV, CDR2 YYDKDF (reference sequence). CDR3 protein: CATTSDRTDTQYF. In DNA form, the CDR3 reads TGTGCCACCACATCAGATCGCACAGATACGCAGTATTTT.

This clonotype has a count of ten or more. The genes are TRBV20-1 and TRBJ2-3; 9 bases align to TRBD2. The CDR3 has 14 residues. V trimming: 3 bases; J trimming: 4 bases; junction bases outside the gene matches: 5. CDR1 DFQATT and CDR2 SNEGSKA come from the germline V gene (reference sequence). The CDR3 spells CSARGGGGPDTQYF. The DNA of the CDR3 is TGCAGTGCTAGGGGCGGGGGGGGTCCAGATACGCAGTATTTT.

This chain uses TRBV7-2 with TRBJ2-3; 11 bases fit TRBD2. V trimming: 4 bases; J trimming: 7 bases; junction bases outside the gene matches: 13. This CDR3 is built from 17 residues. Germline V gene data show CDR1 as SGHTA and CDR2 as FQGNSA. CDR3 amino acids: CASSSGLTSGALHTQYF. In DNA, the CDR3 is TGTGCCAGCAGCTCAGGTTTGACTAGCGGGGCCCTCCATACGCAGTATTTT.

In its sample, this clonotype was seen a few times. V is TRBV5-5 and J is TRBJ2-1; 9 bases are shared with TRBD2. This CDR3 region has 14 residues. V was clipped by 3 bases and J by 10 bases; unmatched bases: 8. Germline V CDR1 and CDR2: SGHKS, YYEKEE (reference sequence). CDR3 bases: TGTGCCAGCAGCTGGGGGCTAGCGGGGCCGGAGCAGTTCTTC. This sequence encodes CASSWGLAGPEQFF.

With regard to this clonotype: A much larger clone differs by one base, so this may be a read error. The chain combines TRBV5-8 with TRBJ2-3; D unresolved. Germline lookup yields CDR1 SGHTS and CDR2 YDEGEE. Trimming removed 0 bases from V and 4 bases from J, with 6 bases in between. The CDR3 length is 13 residues. This CDR3 reads CASSLGRADTQYF. CDR3 bases: TGTGCCAGCAGCTTGGGACGGGCAGATACGCAGTATTTT.

This clonotype came up a few times. This chain joins TRBV18 and TRBJ2-5; D tentatively fits TRBD1 or TRBD2 (5 bases each). Trimming removed 3 bases from V and 5 bases from J, with 10 bases in between. Germline V lookup: CDR1 KGHSH, CDR2 LQKENI. This CDR3 has 13 amino acids. The CDR3 DNA follows: TGTGCCAGCTCACCGGGACGCTCGGAGACCCAGTACTTC. It translates to CASSPGRSETQYF.

This clonotype has a handful of counts. The genes are TRBV20-1 and TRBJ2-7; 7 bases map to TRBD1. J gave up 7 bases and V 3 bases, and 12 bases lay outside the gene matches. CDR3 length equals 14 residues. Germline V gene data show CDR1 as DFQATT and CDR2 as SNEGSKA (reference sequence). Here the CDR3 DNA reads TGCAGTGCTAGTCCCCGGGACAGCCTTGGGGAGCAGTACTTC. The encoded protein is CSASPRDSLGEQYF.

The chain combines TRBV24-1 with TRBJ2-1; no reliable D call. Germline assignment: CDR1 KGHDR and CDR2 SFDVKD. This CDR3 region has 15 residues. Trimming removed 9 bases from V and 6 bases from J, with 20 bases in between. CDR3 coding DNA: TGTGCCACCTCGGCCCGAGAAAATTTGCGCAATGAGCAGTTCTTC. The encoded protein is CATSARENLRNEQFF.

This clonotype was picked up many times. One end of the junction fails to match germline, which may point to a read error. The chain combines TRBV7-7 with TRBJ2-2; the match to TRBD1 covers 8 bases. The CDR3 contains 16 residues. Germline CDR1 and CDR2: SSHAT and FNYEAQ (reference sequence). The CDR3: CASSPGQGGPTGELFF. The CDR3 DNA sequence: TGTGCTAGCAGCCCAGGACAGGGAGGACCCACCGGGGAGCTGTTTTTT.

This sequence joins TRBV20-1 and TRBJ1-1; D remains ambiguous. Trimming left V 3 bases short and J 4 bases short, with 15 bases between. The CDR3 runs to 14 residues. CDR1 and CDR2 from the germline V gene are DFQATT and SNEGSKA (reference sequence). This chain's CDR3 is CSASDRTGTTEAFF. CDR3 nucleotides: TGCAGTGCTAGTGACCGTACGGGTACCACTGAAGCTTTCTTT.

This clonotype was detected ten times or more. CDR3 amino acids: CASSLDPPLGIGTGELFF. DNA of the CDR3: TGTGCCAGCAGCTTAGATCCCCCCTTAGGGATCGGCACCGGGGAGCTGTTTTTT. V and J are TRBV11-2 and TRBJ2-2; unclear D gene. Germline V gene lookup returns CDR1 SGHAT and CDR2 FQNNGV. V lost 0 bases, J lost 4 bases, and 18 bases lay in between. The CDR3 is 18 amino acids. Full variable domain (remainder filled in from reference TRBV11-2 and TRBJ2-2): EAGVAQSPRYKIIEKRQSVAFWCNPISGHATLYWYQQILGQGPKLLIQFQNNGVVDDSQLPKDRFSAERLKGVDSTLKIQPAKLEDSAVYLCASSLDPPLGIGTGELFFGEGSRLTVL.

This clonotype came up many times. The V and J genes are TRBV20-1 and TRBJ1-1; 10 nucleotides line up with TRBD1. CDR3 length: 13 residues. Germline V lookup: CDR1 DFQATT, CDR2 SNEGSKA (reference sequence). J lost 4 bases, V lost 3 bases, and 2 bases had no gene match. The CDR3 loop reads CSASGQGGTEAFF. The CDR3 nucleotides are TGCAGTGCTAGCGGACAGGGGGGCACTGAAGCTTTCTTT.

About this clonotype: This could be a read error, since a much larger clone is one nucleotide away. The DNA of the CDR3 is TGTGCCAGCAGATTAGTACGGGGAATGAGCTCCTACAATGAGCAGTACTTC. It encodes CASRLVRGMSSYNEQYF. V is TRBV28 and J is TRBJ2-1, with D perhaps matching TRBD2 (5 bases). The end of the DNA is better explained by TRBJ2-7, so the J call may be wrong. This CDR3 region has 17 residues. Germline assignment: CDR1 MDHEN and CDR2 SYDVKM.